These 2 T cell receptor beta chains share one sample of origin, sequenced in a study of blood T cell repertoires in COVID-19. The protocol was immunoSEQ multiplex PCR, while the TCRdb copy is restricted to in-frame clones and leaves out a portion. The sample comprises roughly 97,000 clones, approximately 80% of which are singletons, and around 7% rests with the top ten. The sample taken for sequencing was peripheral blood. These TCRs come from an older man with acute or convalescent COVID-19.

The V and J genes are TRBV6-5 and TRBJ2-3; D not certain. Germline V gene data show CDR1 as MNHEY and CDR2 as SVGAGI. The V gene lost 11 bases and the J gene lost 4 bases, with 16 bases spanning the gap. This CDR3 comprises 13 residues. CDR3 residues: CACLPDSADTQYF. CDR3 DNA: TGTGCCTGTTTACCCGACTCGGCAGATACGCAGTATTTT.

The V and J genes are TRBV28 and TRBJ1-2; 10 bases agree with TRBD1. The germline gives CDR1 MDHEN, CDR2 SYDVKM. The CDR3 totals 13 residues. Trimming at V came to 4 bases and at J to 8 bases, leaving 4 bases not matched to a gene. The CDR3 spells CASSSRQGAGYTF. Written as DNA, the CDR3 is TGTGCCAGCAGTTCCAGACAGGGGGCAGGCTACACCTTC.